The rows below give T cell receptor beta chains drawn from one sample of a study of blood T cell repertoires in COVID-19. The data were produced by immunoSEQ multiplex PCR, yet TCRdb's version contains in-frame clones alone and is incomplete. There are around 250,000 clones in the sample; approximately 80% occur only once, and roughly 2% lies in the top ten. Sample: peripheral blood. These receptors were taken from a man aged 25-40 years who had recovered from COVID-19. CDR3s include the opening cysteine and the closing phenylalanine or tryptophan. The D gene is left open where the match is weak. Rows may omit the clone size; those that give it use once, few, many or a size class.

TRBV5-4,TRBJ2-2,.,.,TGTGCCAGCAGCTTGGGGCAGGGTCTTGCCGGGGAGCTGTTTTTT,CASSLGQGLAGELFF
TRBV5-1,TRBJ2-2,.,.,TGCGCCAGCAGCTTGGACAAGAACACCGGGGAGCTGTTTTTT,CASSLDKNTGELFF
TRBV11-2,TRBJ2-3,.,TRBD1,TGTGCCAGCAGCTTAGGTGGGGACAGGGTGACAGATACGCAGTATTTT,CASSLGGDRVTDTQYF
TRBV4-2,TRBJ2-2,.,.,TGTGCCAGCAGGGGGGGTCCGAACACCGGGGAGCTGTTTTTT,CASRGGPNTGELFF
TRBV6-6,TRBJ2-7,few,TRBD1,TGTGCCAGCAGTTTCTACAGGGGGCCCTACGAGCAGTACTTC,CASSFYRGPYEQYF
TRBV19,TRBJ1-5,.,TRBD1,TGTGCCAGTAGTAACCCACCGGACAGGGTTGGCAATCAGCCCCAGCATTTT,CASSNPPDRVGNQPQHF
TRBV11-3,TRBJ2-2,.,TRBD2,TGTGCCAGCAGCAAGCGGGGGGCGAACACCGGGGAGCTGTTTTTT,CASSKRGANTGELFF
TRBV7-4,TRBJ1-4,many,.,TGTGCCAGCAGCTTAGCGCTTTGGGCTGAAAAACTGTTTTTT,CASSLALWAEKLFF
TRBV3-1/TRBV3-2,TRBJ1-6,.,.,TGTGCCAGCAGCCAAAGTTCCCCGGGGAATTCACCCCTCCACTTT,CASSQSSPGNSPLHF
TRBV5-1,TRBJ2-1,.,TRBD2,TGCGCCAGCAGCTTCTTAGGACTAGCGGGGGGCCTCGCCTACAATGAGCAGTTCTTC,CASSFLGLAGGLAYNEQFF